These 14 T cell receptor beta chains originate from one sample sequenced in a study of metastatic and nonmetastatic thyroid tumors. TCRdb redid the clone calls on the PCR reads using MiXCR. This table has fewer than 30,000 clones, 15% appearing once. Before thyroid surgery, none of the patients had received any treatment. Sequences were obtained from blood. The source of these receptors is a female donor with papillary thyroid cancer or a benign thyroid nodule (not recorded which). Some clones in this sample may be carry-over from other donors' samples.

The chain combines TRBV20-1 with TRBJ1-2, with 7 bases matching TRBD1. J was trimmed by 7 bases and V by 3 bases; bases with no gene match: 5. The CDR3 contains 12 residues. Germline CDR1 DFQATT, CDR2 SNEGSKA (reference sequence). The CDR3 region has the DNA TGCAGTGCTAGTGAGGGGGCGGTTGGCTACACCTTC. Translation: CSASEGAVGYTF.

Ten or more counts support this clone. The chain is built from TRBV7-9 and TRBJ2-3; D not resolved. This CDR3 spans 13 amino acids. V dropped 6 bases and J dropped 1 base, with 8 bases sitting between them. Germline CDR1 reads SEHNR; CDR2 reads FQNEAQ (reference sequence). In nucleotides, the CDR3 is TGTGCCAGCAGAGGGTCTGGCACAGATACGCAGTATTTT. As protein: CASRGSGTDTQYF.

This clone showed up many times. V is TRBV20-1 and J is TRBJ2-5, with 10 bases that match TRBD1. Germline CDR1 is DFQATT and CDR2 is SNEGSKA (reference sequence). This CDR3 contains 13 residues. Germline trimming cut 5 bases from V and 3 bases from J; bases unmatched to any gene: 3. The CDR3 bases are TGCAGTGCTTGGGACAGGGGTGAAGAGACCCAGTACTTC. It yields the protein CSAWDRGEETQYF.

This clone appeared many times. The chain employs TRBV4-3 and TRBJ1-6; 9 bases agree with TRBD1. The CDR3 loop spans 16 amino acids. The ends lost 0 bases at V and 10 bases at J; junction bases unmatched: 7. From germline, CDR1 is LGHNA and CDR2 YSLEER. DNA for the CDR3: TGCGCCAGCAGCCAAGAGGCGGGACAGGGAGAATCACCCCTCCACTTT. Its protein is CASSQEAGQGESPLHF.

The sample holds many counts of this clone. Here the CDR3 DNA reads TGTGCCAGCAGTGTCTACGGGACTAGCGAGAACAATGAGCAGTTCTTC. Its translation is CASSVYGTSENNEQFF. The rearrangement links TRBV6-1 to TRBJ2-1; 10 bases are shared with TRBD2. With V trimmed by 4 bases and J by 5 bases, 8 bases remained unmatched. This CDR3 region has 16 residues. Germline-derived CDR1 and CDR2 are MNHNS and SASEGT.

At least ten counts were recorded for this clone. V usage is TRBV15 and J usage is TRBJ2-1; possibly TRBD1 for D (5 bases). CDR1 LNHNV and CDR2 YYDKDF come from the germline V gene (reference sequence). V was pared by 2 bases and J by 8 bases, with 13 bases between. This CDR3 is 14 amino acids long. The CDR3 DNA is TGTGCCACCAGCAGACTGAGTAGCAGGGATGAGCAGTTCTTC. Its protein product is CATSRLSSRDEQFF.

This clone has ten or more counts. CDR3 protein: CASRGTEDYGYTF. The CDR3 nucleotides are TGTGCCAGCAGGGGGACGGAGGACTATGGCTACACCTTC. The chain recombines TRBV6-1 with TRBJ1-2; D is possibly TRBD1 (5 bases). The germline gives CDR1 MNHNS, CDR2 SASEGT. The ends were cut back, 6 bases at V and 3 bases at J, with 11 bases in the middle. The CDR3 totals 13 residues.

This clone was picked up many times. The J gene is TRBJ2-1, the V gene TRBV9; 7 bases match TRBD2. The germline V gene has CDR1 SGDLS and CDR2 YYNGEE. V dropped 3 bases and J dropped 7; count of bases not matched to a gene: 13. The CDR3 is made up of 16 amino acids. CDR3 sequence: CASSARSAGTTNEQFF. The CDR3 DNA reads as TGTGCCAGCAGCGCCCGCTCCGCCGGGACTACAAATGAGCAGTTCTTC. The full variable domain, completed using reference TRBV9 and TRBJ2-1, is DSGVTQTPKHLITATGQRVTLRCSPRSGDLSVYWYQQSLDQGLQFLIQYYNGEERAKGNILERFSAQQFPDLHSELNLSSLELGDSALYFCASSARSAGTTNEQFFGPGTRLTVL.

This clone was counted at least ten times. The rearrangement joins TRBV5-6 to TRBJ2-3, with 8 bases lining up with TRBD1. CDR3 length: 16 residues. J was trimmed by 0 bases and V by 1 base; bases with no gene match: 4. Germline V gene data show CDR1 as SGHDT and CDR2 as YYEEEE. The CDR3 bases are TGTGCCAGCAGCTTGAGGACAGGGATAAGCACAGATACGCAGTATTTT. This codes for CASSLRTGISTDTQYF.

This clone has ten or more counts. The chain links TRBV7-9 to TRBJ2-3, with D maybe TRBD2 (6 bases). The CDR3 sequence is 14 residues long. The germline V and J ends were trimmed by 6 bases and 2 bases, with 12 bases remaining between them. The germline gives CDR1 SEHNR, CDR2 FQNEAQ (reference sequence). The CDR3 loop is CASSPDYSTDTQYF. The CDR3 bases are TGTGCCAGCAGTCCGGACTATTCCACAGATACGCAGTATTTT. Full variable domain (missing parts from reference TRBV7-9 and TRBJ2-3): DTGVSQNPRHKITKRGQNVTFRCDPISEHNRLYWYRQTLGQGPEFLTYFQNEAQLEKSRLLSDRFSAERPKGSFSTLEIQRTEQGDSAMYLCASSPDYSTDTQYFGPGTRLTVL.

This clone was found a few times. The chain uses TRBV12-3 or TRBV12-4 and TRBJ2-1, with 7 bases that match TRBD1. The trim removed 10 bases at V and 4 bases at J, leaving 10 bases unmatched. The CDR3 loop spans 14 amino acids. Here the CDR3 reads CATTTGTEYNEQFF. Written as DNA, the CDR3 is TGTGCCACAACTACCGGGACAGAGTACAATGAGCAGTTCTTC.

This clone was observed many times. This same CDR3 is encoded by further DNA sequences in the sample. The chain employs TRBV19 and TRBJ2-5; D unresolved. Germline CDR1 LNHDA, CDR2 SQIVND (reference sequence). V was trimmed by 1 base and J by 1 base, leaving 4 bases between them. The CDR3 contains 13 residues. The CDR3 bases are TGTGCCAGTAGTATAGTCGGCCAAGAGACCCAGTACTTC. Translation: CASSIVGQETQYF.

This clone was recorded many times. The chain has TRBV7-3 and TRBJ1-1, with D hard to call. CDR1 is SGHTA, CDR2 FQGTGA, per germline. V was pared by 1 base and J by 1 base, with 4 bases between. This CDR3 region has 13 residues. Written as DNA, the CDR3 is TGTGCCAGCAGCTTAAACGGGAACACTGAAGCTTTCTTT. Protein product: CASSLNGNTEAFF.

The J gene is TRBJ2-2, the V gene TRBV14; no definite D call. V was clipped by 4 bases and J by 10 bases, with 16 bases between them. The CDR3 runs 14 residues. Germline values: CDR1 SGHDN, CDR2 FVKESK. In DNA, the CDR3 is TGTGCCAGCAGCCCCCTCGGGCTCTCGGTGGAGCTGTTTTTT. This encodes CASSPLGLSVELFF.